A single sample is the source of the 25 T cell receptor beta chains below, sequenced in a study of blood T cell repertoires in COVID-19. Produced via immunoSEQ multiplex PCR; TCRdb's table is partial and in-frame only. The table lists roughly 54,000 clones, 70% to 90% of them singletons, with 25% to 30% in the top ten. Sequenced: peripheral blood. The receptors were sampled from a human donor in a cohort sampled during active COVID-19.

The chain employs TRBV19 and TRBJ1-1; TRBD1 matches at 9 bases. The germline V gene has CDR1 LNHDA and CDR2 SQIVND (reference sequence). There are 15 residues in the CDR3. The trim removed 2 bases at V and 7 bases at J, leaving 8 bases unmatched. CDR3 region: CASSIRGQGYGEAFF. The DNA of the CDR3 is TGTGCCAGTAGTATAAGGGGACAGGGTTATGGTGAAGCTTTCTTT.

The rearrangement joins TRBV19 to TRBJ1-2, with TRBD1 as a possible D gene (5 bases). CDR3 length equals 15 residues. Germline CDR1 reads LNHDA; CDR2 reads SQIVND (reference sequence). The germline V and J ends were trimmed by 3 bases and 3 bases, with 14 bases remaining between them. DNA of the CDR3: TGTGCCAGTAGTATGCGACTCCTAGGGGACTATGGCTACACCTTC. Its translation: CASSMRLLGDYGYTF.

The chain employs TRBV18 and TRBJ2-7; TRBD2 aligns across 11 bases. V shed 3 bases and J 3 bases; nucleotides not matched to a gene: 4. There are 15 residues in the CDR3. CDR1 is KGHSH and CDR2 is LQKENI in the germline V gene. CDR3 loop: CASSPTSGIFYEQYF. The CDR3, as DNA: TGTGCCAGCTCACCGACTAGCGGGATTTTCTACGAGCAGTACTTC.

The genes are TRBV12-3 or TRBV12-4 and TRBJ2-3; D ambiguous. This CDR3 is built from 12 residues. V was clipped by 5 bases and J by 3 bases, with 6 bases between them. The CDR3 DNA sequence: TGTGCCAGCAGTAAGACTACAGATACGCAGTATTTT. It encodes CASSKTTDTQYF.

The CDR3 reads CASGTTGGANEQYF. CDR3 bases: TGTGCCAGCGGAACGACAGGGGGCGCGAACGAGCAGTACTTC. The chain joins TRBV28 to TRBJ2-7; TRBD1 matches at 10 bases. The ends lost 8 bases at V and 5 bases at J; junction bases unmatched: 9. The CDR3 length is 14 residues. Germline values: CDR1 MDHEN, CDR2 SYDVKM.

The chain joins TRBV28 to TRBJ1-1; no reliable D call. The V end was cut by 2 bases, the J end by 5 bases, with 12 bases between. The CDR3 length is 14 residues. Per the germline V gene, CDR1 is MDHEN and CDR2 is SYDVKM. The CDR3 sequence is CASSLATPETEAFF. The CDR3 DNA reads as TGTGCCAGCAGTTTAGCTACCCCGGAGACTGAAGCTTTCTTT.

The V and J genes are TRBV19 and TRBJ2-1, with 9 nucleotides matching TRBD2. This CDR3 has 16 amino acids. V lost 5 bases, J lost 1 base, and 6 bases stayed unmatched. Germline assignment: CDR1 LNHDA and CDR2 SQIVND (reference sequence). CDR3 loop: CASSRSSGMSYNEQFF. The CDR3 nucleotides read TGTGCCAGTAGTCGATCTAGCGGGATGTCCTACAATGAGCAGTTCTTC. The whole variable domain, filled in from reference TRBV19 and TRBJ2-1, reads DGGITQSPKYLFRKEGQNVTLSCEQNLNHDAMYWYRQDPGQGLRLIYYSQIVNDFQKGDIAEGYSVSREKKESFPLTVTSAQKNPTAFYLCASSRSSGMSYNEQFFGPGTRLTVL.

J is TRBJ1-4 and V is TRBV3-1 (or the pseudogene TRBV3-2), with TRBD1 identical over 7 bases. This CDR3 contains 15 residues. CDR1 is LGHDT and CDR2 is YNNKEL in the germline V gene (reference sequence). The V gene end was trimmed by 4 bases and the J gene end by 3 bases; junction bases not matched to a gene: 5. The CDR3 region is CASSLSGGANEKLFF. CDR3 DNA sequence: TGTGCCAGCAGCCTATCAGGGGGAGCTAATGAAAAACTGTTTTTT.

The sample holds one count of this clone. The chain employs TRBV5-5 and TRBJ2-7; 7 positions agree with TRBD2. Germline CDR1 SGHKS, CDR2 YYEKEE (reference sequence). The CDR3 loop spans 16 amino acids. Germline trimming cut 4 bases from V and 4 bases from J; bases unmatched to any gene: 14. The CDR3 nucleotides read TGTGCCAGCAGCGCGAGCTGGCGCGGGGGTCAGTACGAGCAGTACTTC. Protein sequence: CASSASWRGGQYEQYF. The whole variable domain, remainder taken from reference TRBV5-5 and TRBJ2-7, is DAGVTQSPTHLIKTRGQQVTLRCSPISGHKSVSWYQQVLGQGPQFIFQYYEKEERGRGNFPDRFSARQFPNYSSELNVNALLLGDSALYLCASSASWRGGQYEQYFGPGTRLTVT.

The genes are TRBV6-5 and TRBJ1-2, with D possibly matching TRBD1 (6 bases). The V gene lost 2 bases and the J gene lost 3 bases, with 16 bases spanning the gap. This CDR3 has 16 amino acids. Germline V gene lookup returns CDR1 MNHEY and CDR2 SVGAGI. The CDR3 sequence is CASSYLPEDSYYGYTF. CDR3 nucleotide sequence: TGTGCCAGCAGTTACCTCCCGGAGGACAGTTACTATGGCTACACCTTC.

V and J are TRBV5-1 and TRBJ2-7; D perhaps matches TRBD2 (5 bases). The CDR3 is 15 amino acids. Trimming stripped 0 bases from V and 3 bases from J, with 13 bases between. Germline V gives CDR1 SGHRS, CDR2 YFSETQ. CDR3 protein: CASSLEQWSGYEQYF. The CDR3 region has the DNA TGCGCCAGCAGCTTGGAACAGTGGAGCGGCTACGAGCAGTACTTC.

This chain joins TRBV6-8 and TRBJ2-7; 7 nucleotides agree with TRBD1. This CDR3 is built from 14 residues. The germline gives CDR1 MNHGY, CDR2 SAAAGT. J lost 2 bases, V lost 4 bases, and 5 bases had no gene match. The CDR3 bases are TGTGCCAGCAGTTGTGCAGGGGGAACCTACGAGCAGTACTTC. Encoded protein: CASSCAGGTYEQYF.

The chain carries TRBV3-1 (or the pseudogene TRBV3-2) and TRBJ1-1; a weak D match, TRBD1 (6 bases). V was trimmed by 4 bases and J by 0 bases, leaving 9 bases between them. This CDR3 region has 14 residues. Germline V gene data show CDR1 as LGHDT and CDR2 as YNNKEL (reference sequence). CDR3 coding DNA: TGTGCCAGCAGCCGTGGACAGCTGAACACTGAAGCTTTCTTT. Protein sequence: CASSRGQLNTEAFF.

The rearrangement joins TRBV9 to TRBJ2-5; 7 nucleotides match TRBD2. CDR3 length equals 14 residues. Germline V gene data show CDR1 as SGDLS and CDR2 as YYNGEE. J was trimmed by 4 bases and V by 0 bases; bases with no gene match: 3. The CDR3 DNA follows: TGTGCCAGCAGCGTAGGACTAGCCGGAGAGACCCAGTACTTC. Protein: CASSVGLAGETQYF.

The chain is built from TRBV7-9 and TRBJ2-2; tentative D call: TRBD2 (5 bases). Germline V gene sequence: CDR1 SEHNR, CDR2 FQNEAQ (reference sequence). The CDR3 totals 14 residues. Trimming took 5 bases from V and 8 from J, leaving 15 bases between them. This CDR3 reads CASSPEEWRGELFF. CDR3 bases: TGTGCCAGCAGCCCGGAGGAGTGGCGTGGGGAGCTGTTTTTT.

The V call is TRBV28, the J call TRBJ1-1; 7 bases are a match to TRBD1. The V gene end was trimmed by 5 bases and the J gene end by 1 base; junction bases not matched to a gene: 7. The CDR3 sequence is 15 residues long. CDR1 MDHEN and CDR2 SYDVKM come from the germline V gene. CDR3 in DNA: TGTGCCAGCAGTCTCCAGACAGGGAGGAACACTGAAGCTTTCTTT. Amino acids: CASSLQTGRNTEAFF.

The genes are TRBV2 and TRBJ2-3; the match to TRBD1 covers 9 bases. The CDR3 is made up of 14 amino acids. Germline V CDR1 and CDR2: SNHLY, FYNNEI. V lost 4 bases to trimming and J lost 5 bases; unmatched junction nucleotides: 4. DNA of the CDR3: TGTGCCAGCAGTGGACAGGGGGTGGGAGATACGCAGTATTTT. Amino acids: CASSGQGVGDTQYF. The complete variable domain, with remaining parts taken from reference TRBV2 and TRBJ2-3, reads EPEVTQTPSHQVTQMGQEVILRCVPISNHLYFYWYRQILGQKVEFLVSFYNNEISEKSEIFDDQFSVERPDGSNFTLKIRSTKLEDSAMYFCASSGQGVGDTQYFGPGTRLTVL.

This rearrangement joins TRBV5-1 to TRBJ2-7; 10 bases agree with TRBD1. This CDR3 has 14 residues. With V trimmed by 4 bases and J by 4 bases, 5 bases remained unmatched. From germline, CDR1 is SGHRS and CDR2 YFSETQ. The CDR3 nucleotides read TGCGCCAGCAGCGTGGGACAGGGGTCTTACGAGCAGTACTTC. Translation: CASSVGQGSYEQYF. The whole variable domain, filled in from reference TRBV5-1 and TRBJ2-7, reads KAGVTQTPRYLIKTRGQQVTLSCSPISGHRSVSWYQQTPGQGLQFLFEYFSETQRNKGNFPGRFSGRQFSNSRSEMNVSTLELGDSALYLCASSVGQGSYEQYFGPGTRLTVT.

This clone has just one count. This chain connects TRBV2 to TRBJ2-3, with D possibly matching TRBD2 (6 bases). The germline V and J ends were trimmed by 7 bases and 6 bases, with 14 bases remaining between them. The CDR3 runs to 13 residues. Germline V gene lookup returns CDR1 SNHLY and CDR2 FYNNEI. CDR3 nucleotides: TGTGCCAGCACCGGGACGGGGAGGGATACGCAGTATTTT. As protein: CASTGTGRDTQYF. Together with reference TRBV2 and TRBJ2-3, the CDR3 gives the full variable domain: EPEVTQTPSHQVTQMGQEVILRCVPISNHLYFYWYRQILGQKVEFLVSFYNNEISEKSEIFDDQFSVERPDGSNFTLKIRSTKLEDSAMYFCASTGTGRDTQYFGPGTRLTVL.

The chain joins TRBV5-1 to TRBJ2-2; TRBD2 matches at 11 bases. CDR1 SGHRS and CDR2 YFSETQ come from the germline V gene. CDR3 length: 15 amino acids. The V gene end was trimmed by 3 bases and the J gene end by 5 bases; junction bases not matched to a gene: 3. The CDR3 DNA sequence: TGCGCCAGCAGCTCGGGACTAGCGGAGACCGGGGAGCTGTTTTTT. It translates to CASSSGLAETGELFF.

The J gene is TRBJ2-2, the V gene TRBV7-9; D is perhaps TRBD1 (5 bases). The V gene's germline CDR1 is SEHNR and CDR2 FQNEAQ (reference sequence). V lost 4 bases and J 11 bases, leaving 11 bases between the germline ends. The CDR3 totals 12 residues. In DNA, the CDR3 is TGTGCCAGCAGCTCCAGGGCAGTTGAGCTGTTTTTT. Translating it yields CASSSRAVELFF.

The rearrangement uses TRBV5-1 and TRBJ1-1, with D tentatively TRBD1 (6 bases). V lost 2 bases to trimming and J lost 1 base, with 15 bases between them. Germline V gives CDR1 SGHRS, CDR2 YFSETQ. The CDR3 covers 16 residues. CDR3 DNA: TGCGCCAGCAGCTTATCCCCAGGGGCTGGGAACACTGAAGCTTTCTTT. Its translation: CASSLSPGAGNTEAFF.

This rearrangement joins TRBV7-9 to TRBJ2-5; possibly TRBD2 for D (6 bases). Germline V gene sequence: CDR1 SEHNR, CDR2 FQNEAQ (reference sequence). The ends were cut back, 0 bases at V and 2 bases at J, with 7 bases in the middle. CDR3 size: 14 residues. This chain's CDR3 is CASSLAGGQETQYF. DNA of the CDR3: TGTGCCAGCAGCTTAGCTGGAGGGCAAGAGACCCAGTACTTC.

This rearrangement joins TRBV18 to TRBJ1-2, with D uncertain. This CDR3 comprises 15 residues. Trimming stripped 3 bases from V and 2 bases from J, with 13 bases between. Looked up from germline, CDR1 is KGHSH and CDR2 is LQKENI. The CDR3 nucleotides are TGTGCCAGCTCACCTGGCGACAACCCAAACTATGGCTACACCTTC. It encodes CASSPGDNPNYGYTF.

J is TRBJ2-5 and V is TRBV2; 9 nucleotides align to TRBD2. CDR3 length: 15 residues. Germline V lookup: CDR1 SNHLY, CDR2 FYNNEI. J gave up 2 bases and V 6 bases, and 7 bases lay outside the gene matches. CDR3 DNA: TGTGCCAGCAGCCAAACTAGCGGGCGGCAAGAGACCCAGTACTTC. It is translated as CASSQTSGRQETQYF.